This T cell receptor (beta chain) comes out of a study of blood T cell repertoires in COVID-19. Study details: Acute-phase and convalescent COVID-19 samples originated in the United States, Italy and Spain. T cells, B-cell-depleted T cells, or PBMCs supplied cDNA or gDNA.

V trimming: 0 bases; J trimming: 8 bases; junction bases outside the gene matches: 19. This CDR3 contains 20 residues. Looked up from germline, CDR1 is LGHNA and CDR2 is YSLEER. How the authors handled the data: Reference gene primer amplification yielded estimated nucleated cell counts. The table came from immunoSEQ multiplex PCR; TCRdb's copy has only in-frame clones and leaves some out. Clone size and V and J calls were adopted from that table, with D and trimming inferred from the DNA. The sample holds around 95,000 clones; roughly 85% are singletons and the top ten take over 10%. The chain has TRBV4-3 and TRBJ1-4; 9 bases fit TRBD1. The sequenced sample consisted of peripheral blood. This clonotype originated in a woman in her seventies with acute or convalescent COVID-19. CDR3 sequence: CASSQEFFGTGTKVAEKLFF. In DNA, the CDR3 is TGCGCCAGCAGCCAAGAGTTCTTCGGGACAGGGACCAAAGTGGCGGAAAAACTGTTTTTT.